The rows below give T cell receptor beta chains drawn from one sample of a study of human T cells and chemical hapten exposure. TCRdb passed the RACE reads through MiXCR, listing each CDR3 protein once. The sample lists roughly 100,000 distinct CDR3 sequences, under 35% occurring once. The sample here was whole blood, taken in connection with sensitization to the hapten diphenylcyclopropenone (DPC). The receptors originated from a man in his forties with alopecia areata. Some clones in this sample may be carry-over from other donors' samples. Both conserved end residues are part of each CDR3. The D gene is left open where the match is weak. The listing skips clone size in some rows; elsewhere it reads once, few, many or a size class.

j_call	clone_size	d_call	v_call	cdr3_nt	cdr3_aa
TRBJ2-5	.	TRBD1	TRBV27	TGTGCCAGTGGAGGGGTCGGGTCACAGGGGGGTAGAGAGACCCAGTACTTC	CASGGVGSQGGRETQYF
TRBJ2-1	.	.	TRBV7-6	TGTGCCAGCAGCCTAGCGATGGGTGAGCAGTTCTTC	CASSLAMGEQFF
TRBJ1-4	.	.	TRBV5-6	TGTGCCAGCAGCGAGAGACCCGGGACGATAGAAAAACTGTTTTTT	CASSERPGTIEKLFF
TRBJ1-1	few	.	TRBV5-1	TGCGCCAGCAGCTTGAACAGGGCAAGGACTGAAGCTTTCTTT	CASSLNRARTEAFF
TRBJ2-3	many	.	TRBV20-1	TGCAGTGCTAGCTGGGGAGCGGGAGATACGCAGTATTTT	CSASWGAGDTQYF
TRBJ1-2	.	TRBD1	TRBV7-2	TGTGCCAGCAGCCCCGGACAGGGGGGAACTTATGGCTACACCTTC	CASSPGQGGTYGYTF
TRBJ2-3	.	TRBD1	TRBV7-2	TGTGCCAGCAGCTCCAACGACAGGGCTTCCGCAGATACGCAGTATTTT	CASSSNDRASADTQYF
TRBJ1-1	.	.	TRBV29-1	TGCAGCGTTGACCGACAGTATAACACTGAAGCTTTCTTT	CSVDRQYNTEAFF
TRBJ2-6	.	.	TRBV9	TGTGCCAGCAGCGTAGGTACCTCTGGGGCCAACGTCCTGACTTTC	CASSVGTSGANVLTF
TRBJ2-3	.	TRBD2	TRBV6-2/TRBV6-3	TGTGCCAGCAGTTACCCCTCTAGCGGGAAGGGGACAGATACGCAGTATTTT	CASSYPSSGKGTDTQYF
TRBJ2-3	.	TRBD2	TRBV7-2	TGTGCCAGCAGTACAGAAGAACTAGCGGGATTTAGCACAGATACGCAGTATTTT	CASSTEELAGFSTDTQYF
TRBJ2-1	.	.	TRBV12-3/TRBV12-4	TGTGCCAGCAGTTTGCTCGGCAGGGTTGAGCAGTTCTTC	CASSLLGRVEQFF
TRBJ1-3	.	.	TRBV14	TGTGCCAGCAGCCAAGAAGTGTACCGGGGAAACACCATATATTTT	CASSQEVYRGNTIYF
TRBJ2-1	.	.	TRBV9	TGTGCCAGCAGCGTAGCGGTGTCTAGCAGTCATGAGCAGTTCTTC	CASSVAVSSSHEQFF
TRBJ2-5	.	.	TRBV9	TGTGCCAGCAGCCCCAAGGAAGAGACCCAGTACTTC	CASSPKEETQYF
TRBJ2-7	few	TRBD2	TRBV29-1	TGCAGCGTCGGGTCGGCGGGGGACTACGAGCAGTACTTC	CSVGSAGDYEQYF
TRBJ2-5	.	.	TRBV28	TGTGCCAGCTCCTCCGGACAGTTAAAAGAGACCCAGTACTTC	CASSSGQLKETQYF
TRBJ2-2	few	.	TRBV7-9	TGTGCCAGCAGCTTAGTAGGGTCCACCGGGGAGCTGTTTTTT	CASSLVGSTGELFF
TRBJ2-2	few	.	TRBV21-1	TGTGCCAGCAGCGCAAAAGTGACCGGGGAGCTGTTTTTT	CASSAKVTGELFF
TRBJ1-3	few	.	TRBV10-3	TGTGCCATCTCTGAAGGAGCAGGCTACTCTGGAAACACCATATATTTT	CAISEGAGYSGNTIYF
TRBJ2-2	few	TRBD2	TRBV5-1	TGCGCCAGCAGCTTGGAGCGGGAGATTGTCGGGGAGCTGTTTTTT	CASSLEREIVGELFF
TRBJ1-5	.	.	TRBV6-2/TRBV6-3	TGTGCCAGCAGTTTCCAGGGGCCGATGGGCAATCAGCCCCAGCATTTT	CASSFQGPMGNQPQHF
TRBJ2-1	few	TRBD2	TRBV7-9	TGTGCCAGCAGGGGACCGGGACTAGCAGAGATTGAGCAGTTCTTC	CASRGPGLAEIEQFF
TRBJ2-3	.	.	TRBV20-1	TGCAGTGCTAGAAAAGGGGACTCGTTGGATACGCAGTATTTT	CSARKGDSLDTQYF
TRBJ2-6	.	TRBD1	TRBV7-9	TGTGCCAGCAGCGGGATGTCGACAGGGCCTGGGGCCAACGTCCTGACTTTC	CASSGMSTGPGANVLTF
TRBJ2-5	.	.	TRBV27	TGTGCCAGCAGTTTAGCCTACGAAGAGACCCAGTACTTC	CASSLAYEETQYF
TRBJ2-3	.	TRBD2	TRBV7-2	TGTGCCAGCAGCTTCTATTGGGAGGGCCGCGATACGCAGTATTTT	CASSFYWEGRDTQYF
TRBJ2-1	.	TRBD2	TRBV10-3	TGTGCCATCAGTGGTAGCGGGAGGGCCATGTTCTTC	CAISGSGRAMFF
TRBJ2-2	once	TRBD2	TRBV20-1	TGCAGTGCCATTCCCGACGGACTAGCGGGAGGAGGTAACACCGGGGAGCTGTTTTTT	CSAIPDGLAGGGNTGELFF
TRBJ2-3	.	TRBD2	TRBV6-6	TGTGCCAGTCAAACTAGCGGGTTCACAGATACGCAGTATTTT	CASQTSGFTDTQYF
TRBJ2-1	.	.	TRBV7-2	TGTGCCACCCAGCGGGCTGCCTACAATGAGCAGTTCTTC	CATQRAAYNEQFF
TRBJ2-3	.	TRBD1	TRBV29-1	TGCAGCGTTGAGAGACAGGGGGAATCAATCACAGATACGCAGTATTTT	CSVERQGESITDTQYF
TRBJ2-5	.	.	TRBV6-1	TGTGCCAGCAGTAGGACCGAGCAAGAGACCCAGTACTTC	CASSRTEQETQYF
TRBJ2-7	few	TRBD2	TRBV20-1	TGCAGTGCTAGTGAGGCGGGAGGGGTCTACGAGCAGTACTTC	CSASEAGGVYEQYF
TRBJ1-5	few	.	TRBV29-1	TGCAGCGTACGGGCAGAGGGCGGCAATCAGCCCCAGCATTTT	CSVRAEGGNQPQHF
TRBJ1-4	.	.	TRBV7-9	TGTGCCAGCAGCCAGACATCTGGGGTTGAAAAACTGTTTTTT	CASSQTSGVEKLFF
TRBJ2-1	few	TRBD2	TRBV29-1	TGCAGCGTGGAAGGACTAGCGGGAGGGGGAAGCTCCTACAATGAGCAGTTCTTC	CSVEGLAGGGSSYNEQFF
TRBJ2-5	few	TRBD1	TRBV6-2/TRBV6-3	TGTGCCAGCAGTGCATACGGGACAGGGGGCGGTGAGACCCAGTACTTC	CASSAYGTGGGETQYF
TRBJ1-1	.	.	TRBV7-2	TGTGCCAGCAGCGAGGTCCCCCTCACTGAAGCTTTCTTT	CASSEVPLTEAFF
TRBJ2-5	few	.	TRBV5-1	TGCGCCAGCAGCTTGGCTTGGGGGCCCGGAGAGACCCAGTACTTC	CASSLAWGPGETQYF
TRBJ2-1	.	.	TRBV20-1	TGCAGTGCTAGAACTCCCAGTTACAATGAGCAGTTCTTC	CSARTPSYNEQFF
TRBJ2-4	.	.	TRBV7-2	TGTGCCAGCAGCTGGGCGGAAAACATTCAGTACTTC	CASSWAENIQYF
TRBJ1-2	few	.	TRBV20-1	TGCAGTGCCCAGCGGGGGGGCGCATTTACTGGCTACACCTTC	CSAQRGGAFTGYTF
TRBJ2-2	.	.	TRBV28	TGTGCCAGCGGTTTTGGAGCCGGGGAGCTGTTTTTT	CASGFGAGELFF
TRBJ2-5	few	.	TRBV4-1	TGCGCCAGCAGCGCCCGTCCGCGGGACTTATTCTACCAAGAGACCCAGTACTTC	CASSARPRDLFYQETQYF
TRBJ1-5	once	.	TRBV12-3/TRBV12-4	TGTGCCAGCAGTTTTTGGGGGGGCGGTCAGCCCCAGCATTTT	CASSFWGGGQPQHF
TRBJ2-5	.	TRBD2	TRBV7-8	TGTGCCAGCAGCTTAGCGGGAGGGGAGACCCAGTACTTC	CASSLAGGETQYF
TRBJ2-3	.	.	TRBV24-1	TGTGCCACCAGTGATCGAAGAGAGCGGCCGGCTGGCACAGATACGCAGTATTTT	CATSDRRERPAGTDTQYF
TRBJ2-6	few	TRBD2	TRBV20-1	TGCAGTGCTGAACTAGCGGGGTTCTCTGGGGCCAACGTCCTGACTTTC	CSAELAGFSGANVLTF
TRBJ2-3	.	TRBD2	TRBV2	TGTGCCATCAAAGAGACTAGCGGGAGTGATACGCAGTATTTT	CAIKETSGSDTQYF
TRBJ1-5	.	.	TRBV7-7	TGTGCTAGCAATCCCGACGGTCCGTATCAGCCCCAGCATTTT	CASNPDGPYQPQHF